This T cell receptor beta chain was retrieved from a study of OX40 agonist ivuxolimab in advanced cancers. The wider study: The study gave patients intravenous ivuxolimab at 0.01 to 10 mg/kg every 2 weeks. Having had anti-PD-1, anti-PD-L1 or anti-CTLA-4 therapy before was allowed, and approximately 40% had some. Among those enrolled, mean age was around 55 years (range about 23 to 85) and 70% to 85% were male.

The assay was immunoSEQ multiplex PCR, and TCRdb's table has in-frame clones only and misses some. Of fewer than 85,000 clones listed, around 92% were seen once; the top ten hold approximately 2.4%. The ends were cut back, 5 bases at V and 5 bases at J, with 16 bases in the middle. The CDR3 runs to 15 residues. Germline V CDR1 and CDR2: SGHTA, FQGNSA. J is TRBJ2-1 and V is TRBV7-2; TRBD1 is a possible D gene (5 bases). The clonotype was recovered from an adult with an advanced solid tumor such as melanoma, head and neck, liver or kidney cancer. This specimen consisted of CD4+ or CD8+ T cells sorted from blood, obtained in a trial of the OX40 agonist ivuxolimab. DNA for the CDR3: TGTGCCAGCAGCCCAAGGGGTTCAGTGAACAATGAGCAGTTCTTC. It translates to CASSPRGSVNNEQFF.